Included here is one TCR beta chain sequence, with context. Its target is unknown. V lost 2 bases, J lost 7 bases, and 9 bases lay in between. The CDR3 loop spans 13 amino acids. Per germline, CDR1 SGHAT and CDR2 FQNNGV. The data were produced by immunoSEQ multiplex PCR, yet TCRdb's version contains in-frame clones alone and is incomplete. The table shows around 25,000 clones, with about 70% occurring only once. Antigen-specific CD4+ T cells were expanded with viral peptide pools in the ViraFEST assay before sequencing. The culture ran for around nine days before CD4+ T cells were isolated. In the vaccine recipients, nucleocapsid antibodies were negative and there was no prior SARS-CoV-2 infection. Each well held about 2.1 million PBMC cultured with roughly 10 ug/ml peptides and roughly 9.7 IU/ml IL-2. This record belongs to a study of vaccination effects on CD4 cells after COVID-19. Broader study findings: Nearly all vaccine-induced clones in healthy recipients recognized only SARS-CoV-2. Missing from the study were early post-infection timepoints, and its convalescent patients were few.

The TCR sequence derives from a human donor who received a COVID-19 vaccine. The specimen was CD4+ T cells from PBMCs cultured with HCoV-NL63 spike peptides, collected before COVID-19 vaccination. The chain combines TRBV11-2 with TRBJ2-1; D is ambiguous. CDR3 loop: CASSLWTPNEQFF. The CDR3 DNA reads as TGTGCCAGCAGCTTATGGACGCCTAATGAGCAGTTCTTC.